This TCR beta chain is from a study of blood T cell repertoires in COVID-19. As for the study in general: Samples came from the United States, Italy and Spain, spanning acute and convalescent COVID-19. Sources were T cells, B-cell-depleted T cells, or PBMCs; the material itself was cDNA or gDNA.

In the authors' workflow: Amplification of reference gene primers was used by the study to estimate nucleated cell counts. TCRdb's table, derived via immunoSEQ multiplex PCR, lists solely in-frame clones and lacks some. V, J and clone size reflect that table, while D and trimming were determined from the DNA. In the table there are 70,000 or so clones, around 84% of which are singletons. The TCR sequence derives from a man aged 70 or older with active or convalescent COVID-19. Sequenced material: peripheral blood.

CDR3 nucleotide sequence: TGTGCCAGCAGCCGCCGGGGAAGCGCCTGGGGTCGAGCTTTCTTT. Translating it yields CASSRRGSAWGRAFF. The V call is TRBV5-4, the J call TRBJ1-1; D uncertain. The CDR3 spans 15 residues. Germline V CDR1 and CDR2: SGHNT, YYREEE (reference sequence). V was cut by 4 bases and J by 10 bases, with 23 bases left in between.